These 19 T cell receptor beta chains share one sample of origin, sequenced in a study of OX40 agonist ivuxolimab in advanced cancers. Assay: immunoSEQ multiplex PCR; the TCRdb copy retains only in-frame clones and omits some. The table lists about 48,000 clones, around 90% of them singletons, with more than 55% in the top ten. The sequenced sample was CD4+ or CD8+ T cells sorted from blood, obtained in a trial of the OX40 agonist ivuxolimab. Source of these receptors: an adult with an advanced solid tumor such as melanoma, head and neck, liver or kidney cancer.

This rearrangement joins TRBV6-6 to TRBJ1-1, with D hard to call. The germline gives CDR1 MNHNY, CDR2 SVGAGI (reference sequence). Deletions cut 2 bases from V and 1 base from J, with 5 bases between. CDR3 size: 13 residues. CDR3 bases: TGTGCCAGCAGTTACGTGGCGAACACTGAAGCTTTCTTT. This gives the protein CASSYVANTEAFF.

This sequence joins TRBV5-1 and TRBJ1-4, with TRBD1 matching 9 bases. In germline, CDR1 is SGHRS, CDR2 YFSETQ. With V trimmed by 0 bases and J by 7 bases, 4 bases remained unmatched. This CDR3 comprises 15 residues. For the CDR3, the DNA is TGCGCCAGCAGCTTGGGGACAGGGGACGTTGAAAAACTGTTTTTT. Translation: CASSLGTGDVEKLFF.

The gene calls are TRBV7-8 and TRBJ1-1; D call uncertain. Trimming took 2 bases from V and 1 from J, leaving 11 bases between them. This CDR3 is built from 15 residues. CDR1 SGHVS and CDR2 FQNEAQ come from the germline V gene. The CDR3 nucleotides are TGTGCCAGCAGCTTACGTTTTCAATCGAACACTGAAGCTTTCTTT. This encodes CASSLRFQSNTEAFF.

This sequence joins TRBV29-1 and TRBJ2-5; a weak D match, TRBD1 (6 bases). There are 12 residues in the CDR3. Germline CDR1 reads SQVTM; CDR2 reads ANQGSEA. Trimming took off 8 bases at V and 3 bases at J, with 13 bases between the two ends. CDR3 protein: CSYRQAEETQYF. CDR3 DNA sequence: TGCAGCTACAGACAGGCGGAAGAGACCCAGTACTTC.

V gene TRBV7-3 combines with J gene TRBJ2-1, with a tentative D call TRBD1 (6 bases). Per germline, CDR1 SGHTA and CDR2 FQGTGA. The CDR3 is 13 residues long. V was clipped by 8 bases and J by 5 bases, with 13 bases between them. CDR3 in amino acids: CASSTGFDNEQFF. The CDR3 DNA reads as TGTGCCAGCTCCACAGGGTTCGACAATGAGCAGTTCTTC.

The chain uses TRBV4-3 and TRBJ2-7; D gene uncertain. Trimming took 0 bases from V and 2 from J, leaving 5 bases between them. CDR1 is LGHNA and CDR2 is YSLEER in the germline V gene. The CDR3 spans 13 residues. The CDR3 is CASSQDSTYEQYF. The CDR3 nucleotides read TGCGCCAGCAGCCAAGACAGCACCTACGAGCAGTACTTC.

V usage is TRBV9 and J usage is TRBJ2-1; TRBD2 agrees at 8 bases. With 6 bases clipped from V and 9 bases from J, the junction kept 11 bases outside the gene matches. CDR3 length: 14 amino acids. Germline lookup yields CDR1 SGDLS and CDR2 YYNGEE. CDR3 region: CASTTPPLAGEQFF. The CDR3, as DNA: TGTGCCAGCACCACGCCCCCCCTAGCGGGTGAGCAGTTCTTC.

The chain links TRBV7-2 to TRBJ2-5, with D perhaps matching TRBD1 or TRBD2 (5 bases each). This CDR3 has 14 amino acids. From germline, CDR1 is SGHTA and CDR2 FQGNSA. The V end lost 5 bases, the J end lost 2 bases, and 12 bases lay between the germline ends. Here the CDR3 reads CASSPGTPQETQYF. Written as DNA, the CDR3 is TGTGCCAGCAGCCCCGGGACGCCTCAAGAGACCCAGTACTTC.

This clone came up once. J is TRBJ2-5 and V is TRBV19; D not certain. V lost 4 bases to trimming and J lost 5 bases, with 11 bases between them. In germline, CDR1 is LNHDA, CDR2 SQIVND (reference sequence). This CDR3 region has 13 residues. The CDR3 here is CASSTVISETQYF. The CDR3 DNA reads TGTGCCAGTAGTACGGTAATATCGGAGACCCAGTACTTC.

CDR3 in amino acids: CASSVYITGATNEKLFF. DNA for the CDR3: TGTGCCAGTAGTGTTTATATAACGGGGGCAACTAATGAAAAACTGTTTTTT. The V gene is TRBV19, the J gene TRBJ1-4, with a weak D call TRBD1 (5 bases). V was shortened by 5 bases and J by 0 bases, with 16 bases between the two germline ends. In germline, CDR1 is LNHDA, CDR2 SQIVND (reference sequence). This CDR3 comprises 17 residues.

This rearrangement joins TRBV15 to TRBJ1-5; D gene uncertain. Trimming removed 3 bases from V and 0 bases from J, with 6 bases in between. CDR1 and CDR2 from the germline V gene are LNHNV and YYDKDF (reference sequence). CDR3 length: 14 amino acids. The CDR3 DNA follows: TGTGCCACCAGCAGGGTCAATAGCAATCAGCCCCAGCATTTT. As protein: CATSRVNSNQPQHF.

This CDR3 reads CASSGLSWGGTDTQYF. CDR3 sequence (DNA): TGTGCCAGCAGCGGTCTATCGTGGGGGGGCACAGATACGCAGTATTTT. V gene TRBV9 combines with J gene TRBJ2-3; tentative D call: TRBD2 (6 bases). The CDR3 extends over 16 amino acids. V was trimmed by 3 bases and J by 1 base, leaving 15 bases between them. CDR1 and CDR2 from the germline V gene are SGDLS and YYNGEE.

Notes on this clone: Within the sample, other DNA sequences also encode this same CDR3. This chain joins TRBV4-3 and TRBJ2-7; 9 bases match TRBD2. Trimming removed 3 bases from V and 2 bases from J; junction bases left unmatched: 5. The V gene's germline CDR1 is LGHNA and CDR2 YSLEER. This CDR3 spans 15 amino acids. The CDR3 here is CASSHLSGGAYEQYF. CDR3 DNA: TGCGCCAGCAGCCACCTTAGCGGGGGCGCCTACGAGCAGTACTTC.

The chain is built from TRBV6-1 and TRBJ2-1; 11 nucleotides match TRBD2. V was pared by 4 bases and J by 1 base, with 3 bases of the junction left unmatched. The CDR3 totals 16 residues. Germline V gives CDR1 MNHNS, CDR2 SASEGT. As DNA, the CDR3 is TGTGCCAGCAGTGTTGCTAGCGGGAGGTCCTACAATGAGCAGTTCTTC. It specifies CASSVASGRSYNEQFF.

The V call is TRBV5-1, the J call TRBJ2-2; 7 positions agree with TRBD2. J gave up 3 bases and V 4 bases, and 6 bases lay outside the gene matches. This CDR3 contains 15 residues. The germline V gene has CDR1 SGHRS and CDR2 YFSETQ. This chain's CDR3 is CASSLTGGDTGELFF. CDR3 DNA sequence: TGCGCCAGCAGCCTCACGGGGGGAGACACCGGGGAGCTGTTTTTT.

V gene TRBV28 combines with J gene TRBJ1-5; D remains ambiguous. V lost 6 bases to trimming and J lost 1 base, with 16 bases between them. The CDR3 has 16 amino acids. Per germline, CDR1 MDHEN and CDR2 SYDVKM. The CDR3 DNA follows: TGTGCCAGCAGCCTTAGACTGACAAGGAGCAATCAGCCCCAGCATTTT. It yields the protein CASSLRLTRSNQPQHF.

This sequence joins TRBV6-6 and TRBJ1-2; tentative D call: TRBD1 (5 bases). The germline V and J ends were trimmed by 6 bases and 7 bases, with 24 bases remaining between them. Germline CDR1 is MNHNY and CDR2 is SVGAGI (reference sequence). CDR3 length: 16 residues. The CDR3 is CASRTIRDPGSVGYTF. The CDR3 DNA follows: TGTGCCAGCAGAACGATACGGGACCCAGGGTCGGTTGGCTACACCTTC.

The genes are TRBV30 and TRBJ1-4; D gene unclear. CDR3 length: 14 amino acids. V dropped 3 bases and J dropped 3 bases, with 11 bases sitting between them. Germline CDR1 is GTSNPN and CDR2 is SVGIG (reference sequence). The CDR3 spells CAWSRGGSNEKLFF. In DNA form, the CDR3 reads TGTGCCTGGAGCCGCGGTGGGTCTAATGAAAAACTGTTTTTT.

The chain uses TRBV7-2 and TRBJ2-7; a weak D match, TRBD1 (5 bases). Germline loops: CDR1 SGHTA, CDR2 FQGNSA. V was trimmed by 4 bases and J by 5 bases, leaving 15 bases between them. This CDR3 contains 14 residues. The DNA of the CDR3 is TGTGCCAGCAGCTCACGCAGGGATACCCACGAGCAGTACTTC. Translation: CASSSRRDTHEQYF.